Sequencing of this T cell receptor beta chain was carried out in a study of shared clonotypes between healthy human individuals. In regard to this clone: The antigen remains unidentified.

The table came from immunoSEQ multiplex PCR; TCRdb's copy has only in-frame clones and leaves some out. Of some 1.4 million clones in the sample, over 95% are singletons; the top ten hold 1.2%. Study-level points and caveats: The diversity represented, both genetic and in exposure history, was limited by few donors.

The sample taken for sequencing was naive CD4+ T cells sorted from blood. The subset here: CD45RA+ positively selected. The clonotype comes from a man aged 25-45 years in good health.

CDR3 DNA sequence: TGTGCCAGTAGCAGTATGGGGGAGGTCCCCTACGAGCAGTACTTC. Protein: CASSSMGEVPYEQYF. The V gene is TRBV19, the J gene TRBJ2-7; tentatively, D is TRBD2 (6 bases). The CDR3 has 15 residues. V dropped 6 bases and J dropped 2 bases, with 17 bases sitting between them. Germline V gene data show CDR1 as LNHDA and CDR2 as SQIVND (reference sequence).